Listed below are T cell receptor beta chains from one sample, sequenced in a study of T cell changes during pregnancy in multiple sclerosis. Repertoires were generated with immunoSEQ multiplex PCR, while TCRdb's copy carries only in-frame clones and drops some. The sample consists of about 49,000 clones, 94% of them appearing once. The source material was CD8+ T cells from peripheral blood mononuclear cells, sampled before pregnancy. The receptors were gathered from a female donor with multiple sclerosis, enrolled in a pregnancy study. The CDR3 runs from the conserved cysteine through the conserved F or W. The D gene is left open where the match is weak. Size is stated for part of the rows, as once, few or many counts, or as a class when the clone is expanded.

V	D	size	J	length	DNA	CDR3
TRBV6-1	TRBD1	.	TRBJ2-2	12	TGTGCCTATCAGGGGGTGACCGGGGAGCTGTTTTTT	CAYQGVTGELFF
TRBV14	TRBD2	.	TRBJ2-1	14	TGTGCCAGCAGCCAGACTAGCGGGAGCAATGAGCAGTTCTTC	CASSQTSGSNEQFF
TRBV4-2	TRBD2	.	TRBJ2-1	16	TGTGCCAGCAGCCAATCGGGACTAGCGGGGTACAATGAGCAGTTCTTC	CASSQSGLAGYNEQFF
TRBV4-1	.	.	TRBJ2-5	14	TGCGCCAGCAGCCACCAGGGTTTTCAAGAGACCCAGTACTTC	CASSHQGFQETQYF
TRBV18	TRBD1	.	TRBJ2-1	12	TGTGCCAGCCTCGATTGGACAGGGACGTTGTTCTTC	CASLDWTGTLFF
TRBV27	.	.	TRBJ1-1	13	TGTGCCAGCAGTCCCCGGGGGAACACTGAAGCTTTCTTT	CASSPRGNTEAFF
TRBV11-2	TRBD2	.	TRBJ2-2	16	TGTGCCAGCACCCGAGGGGGTAGCGGGAGGACCGGGGAGCTGTTTTTT	CASTRGGSGRTGELFF
TRBV6-1	TRBD2	.	TRBJ2-7	15	TGTGCCAGCAGCGAAAGGACTAGCTGGGGATACGAGCAGTACTTC	CASSERTSWGYEQYF
TRBV9	.	.	TRBJ1-2	16	TGTGCCAGCAGCGCCGAACAGGGTCCCCCTAGGCATGGCTACACCTTC	CASSAEQGPPRHGYTF
TRBV5-1	.	.	TRBJ2-7	14	TGCGCCAGCAGGTTAGGAGGGGCCGGGCACGAGCAGTACTTC	CASRLGGAGHEQYF
TRBV9	.	.	TRBJ1-1	14	TGTGCCAGCACGCGGCCAGGGTCGAACACTGAAGCTTTCTTT	CASTRPGSNTEAFF
TRBV11-2	.	.	TRBJ2-3	14	TGTGCCAGCAGCCCTGAGATACTAACAGATACGCAGTATTTT	CASSPEILTDTQYF
TRBV5-4	TRBD2	.	TRBJ2-7	16	TGTGCCAGCAGCTCGACCCGACCGGGACTAGCCTACGAGCAGTACTTC	CASSSTRPGLAYEQYF
TRBV6-5	TRBD1	.	TRBJ1-1	12	TGTGCCAGTTCGACAGGGGGGGACCGTCTTGACTTT	CASSTGGDRLDF
TRBV19	TRBD2	once	TRBJ2-1	15	TGTGCCAGTAGTGAGCGGGGGAGCTCCTACAATGAGCAGTTCTTC	CASSERGSSYNEQFF
TRBV30	.	.	TRBJ2-3	12	TGTGCCTGGAGTGTCACGGGAGATACGCAGTATTTT	CAWSVTGDTQYF
TRBV5-1	TRBD2	.	TRBJ2-3	16	TGCGCCAGCAGCCCCACCGGGCTAGCGGAGCCGAATACGCAGTATTTT	CASSPTGLAEPNTQYF